This entry features one T cell receptor beta chain sequence. This clonotype occurred many times. Its antigen target is currently unknown. Per-nucleotide qualities are absent, and no much larger clonotype sits a single base away. Taken from cysteine to phenylalanine, the CDR3 has 14 residues. Only CDR3 DNA is held: 42 bases, read in frame from base 1. V was cut back by 4 bases and J by 1 base, leaving a gap of 11 bases between them. For CDR1 and CDR2, the germline V gene lists SGHTA and FQGNSA. Graves' hyperthyroidism was defined as stable when no progression to ophthalmopathy occurred over 18 months of follow-up. The hyperthyroidism patients were between 18 and 65 years old and newly diagnosed, with a disease duration of less than 2 months. Exclusion was applied to patients with uncontrolled infections, other autoimmune diseases, pregnancy or lactation. Diagnoses relied on clinical symptoms, serum thyroxine and TRAb, thyroid ultrasound and orbital computed tomography. Ficoll-Paque density gradient centrifugation was used to isolate PBMCs from around 10 ml of fresh peripheral blood. Total RNA was extracted using Trizol reagent, and RNA quality was assessed on an Agilent 2100 Bioanalyzer.

The TCR beta CDR3 regions were amplified from RNA transcripts. The first round of RT-PCR for the TCR CDR3 was performed with the HTBI primer set and the Qiagen OneStep RT-PCR kit. The libraries were constructed in a second round of multiplex PCR and then size-selected and purified. Libraries were sequenced paired-end with 100 bp reads on an Illumina HiSeq2000. As for how the authors treated the data: Raw data were processed with SOAPnuke, discarding reads with adapters, uncalled bases, mean Phred below 15, or no exact constant-primer or identifier match. COPE v1.2.5 was used to merge the high-quality paired reads, and each unique nucleotide sequence was defined as a clonotype. Clonotypes were aligned to IMGT TRBV, TRBD and TRBJ reference segments using MiTCR v1.1. The analysis was restricted to V-J combinations with a frequency above 0.0001, which together covered just over 99% of the repertoires. A TCS score was defined as the ratio of F50 (clonal expansion) to E x V (chaos), with BLOSUM62-based TCRdist applied between CDR3 peptides within each V-J. Welch's t-statistics and random forest reduced around 520 V-J features to 10 to 15, which were used in a naive Bayes classifier (R e1071). The public reads were reprocessed in TCRdb via fastp at Q25 and MiXCR, keeping in-frame beta chains. A single entry per CDR3 protein holds the most common genes and DNA from its merged rows. The V and J calls and clone size are TCRdb's, not the authors'. The sample records more than 350,000 distinct CDR3 sequences, about 15% of which are singletons. Around a third of the sample is held by the ten biggest clonotypes.

The sample comes from a study of T cells in Graves' hyperthyroidism and ophthalmopathy (dated 2019 in TCRdb). Study-level background: Peripheral blood samples were taken at the time of initial diagnosis, prior to any treatment. For training and testing, the 80 to 100 patients in the discovery cohort were randomly divided in a 7:3 ratio. Following sampling, methimazole starting at 30 mg daily was given to hyperthyroidism patients, and high-dose intravenous methylprednisolone was given to ophthalmopathy patients. TCR V-J signatures able to tell the groups apart were searched for in a discovery cohort of about a hundred patients, of whom more than 40 had Graves' ophthalmopathy and some 60 had stable Graves' hyperthyroidism. In addition, the study compared T-cell repertoires in thyroid tissue and in blood from a handful of Graves' hyperthyroidism patients. Whether ophthalmopathy could be predicted prospectively was tested in an independent validation cohort made up of about 20 hyperthyroidism patients plus 17 patients who later progressed to ophthalmopathy. The paper reports TCR Vbeta CDR3 sequencing of 140 or so peripheral blood samples: around 45 ophthalmopathy, fewer than 85 hyperthyroidism and 17 progressor patients. Overall results and qualifications from the work: Ophthalmopathy was separated from stable hyperthyroidism by a 13 V-J signature model, with over 85% sensitivity and 81% to 83% specificity obtained in cross-validation and 80%/75% obtained in testing. No statistical method was used to set the sample size in advance, and investigators knew the group allocation. In validation, the model predicted progression to ophthalmopathy with roughly 66% sensitivity and less than 75% specificity, a median of 6.5 months before onset. Most expanded thyroid clonotypes (frequency above 0.001) were also detected in blood, a finding suggesting that blood repertoires may reflect thyroid immune responses.

The V and J segments used are TRBV7-2 and TRBJ2-7, with the D call tentatively TRBD1 or TRBD2, each fitting 5 bases. The sample consisted of blood. The receptor's source is a woman in her thirties with Graves' hyperthyroidism. CDR3 reads: CASSSSGTSYEQYF. The DNA reads as follows: TGTGCCAGCAGCTCTTCGGGGACGTCCTACGAGCAGTACTTC.